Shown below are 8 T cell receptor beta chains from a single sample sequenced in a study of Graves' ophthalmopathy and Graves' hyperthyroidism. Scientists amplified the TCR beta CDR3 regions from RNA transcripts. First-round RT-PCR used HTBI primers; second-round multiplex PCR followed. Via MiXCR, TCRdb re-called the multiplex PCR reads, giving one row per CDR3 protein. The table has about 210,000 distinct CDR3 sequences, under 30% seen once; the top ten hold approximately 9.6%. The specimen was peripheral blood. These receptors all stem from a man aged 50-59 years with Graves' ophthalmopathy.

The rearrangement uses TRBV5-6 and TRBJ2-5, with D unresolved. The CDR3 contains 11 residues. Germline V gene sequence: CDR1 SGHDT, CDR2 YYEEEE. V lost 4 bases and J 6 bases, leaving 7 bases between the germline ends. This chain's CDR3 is CASSKQQTQYF. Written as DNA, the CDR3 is TGTGCCAGCAGCAAACAGCAGACCCAGTACTTC.

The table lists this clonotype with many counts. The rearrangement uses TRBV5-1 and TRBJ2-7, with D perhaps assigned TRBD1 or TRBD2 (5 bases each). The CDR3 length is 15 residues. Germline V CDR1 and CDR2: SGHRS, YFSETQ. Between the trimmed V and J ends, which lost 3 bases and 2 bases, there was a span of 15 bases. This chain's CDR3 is CASSSLGDGPYEQYF. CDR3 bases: TGCGCCAGCAGCTCCTTAGGGGACGGACCCTACGAGCAGTACTTC. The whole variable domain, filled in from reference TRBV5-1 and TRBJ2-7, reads KAGVTQTPRYLIKTRGQQVTLSCSPISGHRSVSWYQQTPGQGLQFLFEYFSETQRNKGNFPGRFSGRQFSNSRSEMNVSTLELGDSALYLCASSSLGDGPYEQYFGPGTRLTVT.

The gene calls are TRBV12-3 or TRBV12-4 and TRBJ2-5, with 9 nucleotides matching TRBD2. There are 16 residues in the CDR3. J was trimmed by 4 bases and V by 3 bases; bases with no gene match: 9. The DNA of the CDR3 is TGTGCCAGCAGTTTTGAGCGGGAGGAAGTGCGAGAGACCCAGTACTTC. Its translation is CASSFEREEVRETQYF.

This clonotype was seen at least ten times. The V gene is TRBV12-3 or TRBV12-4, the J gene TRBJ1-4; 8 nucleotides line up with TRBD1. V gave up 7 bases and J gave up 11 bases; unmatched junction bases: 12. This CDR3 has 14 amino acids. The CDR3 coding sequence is TGTGCCAGCACTCTACAGCAGGGGGCAGGTAAACTGTTTTTT. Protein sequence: CASTLQQGAGKLFF.

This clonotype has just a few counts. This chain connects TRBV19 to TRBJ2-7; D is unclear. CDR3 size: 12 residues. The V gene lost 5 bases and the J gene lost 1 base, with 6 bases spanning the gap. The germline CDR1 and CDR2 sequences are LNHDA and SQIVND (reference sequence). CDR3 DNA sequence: TGTGCCAGTAGTGCGGCTTCCTACGAGCAGTACTTC. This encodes CASSAASYEQYF.

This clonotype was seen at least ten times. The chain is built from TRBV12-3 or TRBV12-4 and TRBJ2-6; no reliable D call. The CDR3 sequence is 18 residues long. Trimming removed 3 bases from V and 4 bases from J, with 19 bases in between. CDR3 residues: CASSFGPSRRSGANVLTF. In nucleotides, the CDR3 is TGTGCCAGCAGTTTCGGACCCTCCCGAAGATCAGGGGCCAACGTCCTGACTTTC.

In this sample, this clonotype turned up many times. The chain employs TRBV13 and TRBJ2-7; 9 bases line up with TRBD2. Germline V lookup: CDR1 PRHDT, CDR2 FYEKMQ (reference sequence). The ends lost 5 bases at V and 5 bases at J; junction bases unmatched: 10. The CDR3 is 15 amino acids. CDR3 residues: CASSLPLSGRDEQYF. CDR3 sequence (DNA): TGTGCCAGCAGCCTACCCCTTAGCGGGAGAGACGAGCAGTACTTC.

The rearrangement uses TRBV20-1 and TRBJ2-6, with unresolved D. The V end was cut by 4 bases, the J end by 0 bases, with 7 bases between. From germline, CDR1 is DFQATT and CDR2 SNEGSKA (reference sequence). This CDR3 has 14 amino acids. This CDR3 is CSATAYSGANVLTF. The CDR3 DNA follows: TGCAGTGCTACAGCCTACTCTGGGGCCAACGTCCTGACTTTC.